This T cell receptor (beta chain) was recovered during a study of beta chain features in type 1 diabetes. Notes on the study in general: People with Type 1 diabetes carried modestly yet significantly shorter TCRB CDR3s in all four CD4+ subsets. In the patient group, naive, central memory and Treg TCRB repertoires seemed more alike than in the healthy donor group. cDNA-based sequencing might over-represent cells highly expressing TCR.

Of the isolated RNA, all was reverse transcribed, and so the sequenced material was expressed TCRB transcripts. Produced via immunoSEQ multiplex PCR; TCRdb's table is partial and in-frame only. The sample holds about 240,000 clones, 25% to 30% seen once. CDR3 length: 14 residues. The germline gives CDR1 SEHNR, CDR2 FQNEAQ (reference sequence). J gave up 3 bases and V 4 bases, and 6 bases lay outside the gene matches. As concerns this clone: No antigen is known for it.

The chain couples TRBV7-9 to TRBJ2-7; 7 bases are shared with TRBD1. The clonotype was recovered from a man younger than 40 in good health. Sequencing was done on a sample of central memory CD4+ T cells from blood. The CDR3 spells CASSSQTGSYEQYF. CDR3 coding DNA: TGTGCCAGCAGCTCACAGACAGGGAGCTACGAGCAGTACTTC.